Listed here are 16 T cell receptor beta chains from one sample, sequenced in a study of cytomegalovirus exposure and HLA in healthy donors. Use of 60 Vbeta and 13 Jbeta primers characterized the PCR. This table comes from immunoSEQ multiplex PCR, and its TCRdb copy is limited to in-frame clones, with some not included. The table lists 110,000 to 150,000 clones, over 60% of them singletons, with around 1.7% in the top ten. Sample: PBMCs. These receptors were obtained from a woman aged 40 to 50 in good health and CMV-seronegative.

The CDR3 sequence is CASSPTGTGGYEQYF. For the CDR3, the DNA is TGCGCCAGCAGCCCCACCGGGACAGGGGGTTACGAGCAGTACTTC. The gene calls are TRBV5-1 and TRBJ2-7; TRBD1 agrees at 11 bases. Germline V gene lookup returns CDR1 SGHRS and CDR2 YFSETQ. The V and J ends lost 4 bases and 4 bases, in that order; junction bases with no gene match: 7. This CDR3 is built from 15 residues. Looking up the rest from reference TRBV5-1 and TRBJ2-7 gives the full variable domain: KAGVTQTPRYLIKTRGQQVTLSCSPISGHRSVSWYQQTPGQGLQFLFEYFSETQRNKGNFPGRFSGRQFSNSRSEMNVSTLELGDSALYLCASSPTGTGGYEQYFGPGTRLTVT.

V gene TRBV1 combines with J gene TRBJ1-1; the listed D gene, TRBD1, was not tested against the DNA. TRBV1 is an annotated pseudogene. CDR3 length: 15 residues. CDR3 protein: CTSSQAGQKGAEAFF. The CDR3 DNA follows: TGCACCAGCAGCCAAGCGGGACAAAAAGGGGCTGAAGCTTTCTTT.

The chain joins TRBV5-4 to TRBJ2-1; TRBD1 matches at 7 bases. The V gene end was trimmed by 1 base and the J gene end by 3 bases; junction bases not matched to a gene: 4. The germline V gene has CDR1 SGHNT and CDR2 YYREEE (reference sequence). The CDR3 totals 15 residues. CDR3: CASSLRAGGYNEQFF. Here the CDR3 DNA reads TGTGCCAGCAGCTTGAGGGCAGGGGGCTACAATGAGCAGTTCTTC.

The chain is built from TRBV28 and TRBJ1-4, with 10 nucleotides matching TRBD1. With 6 bases clipped from V and 7 bases from J, the junction kept 8 bases outside the gene matches. Germline values: CDR1 MDHEN, CDR2 SYDVKM. CDR3 length: 15 amino acids. The CDR3 spells CASSPGTGAREKLFF. The CDR3 region has the DNA TGTGCCAGCAGCCCCGGGACAGGGGCTCGTGAAAAACTGTTTTTT.

This clone occurred a few times. This chain connects TRBV2 to TRBJ2-3, with D possibly matching TRBD1 (6 bases). Trimming took 5 bases from V and 3 from J, leaving 9 bases between them. This CDR3 has 13 residues. From germline, CDR1 is SNHLY and CDR2 FYNNEI. The chain's CDR3 is CASSNTGTDTQYF. CDR3 in DNA: TGTGCCAGCAGTAATACAGGGACAGATACGCAGTATTTT.

The rearrangement links TRBV7-9 to TRBJ1-2, with 8 bases fitting TRBD1. The ends lost 5 bases at V and 6 bases at J; junction bases unmatched: 11. This CDR3 is 15 amino acids long. Germline V gene data show CDR1 as SEHNR and CDR2 as FQNEAQ (reference sequence). This CDR3 is CASSPKGTGGNGYTF. The CDR3 nucleotides are TGTGCCAGCAGCCCCAAGGGCACAGGGGGTAATGGCTACACCTTC.

As to this clone: The same CDR3 can be traced to other DNA sequences in this sample. The chain employs TRBV28 and TRBJ1-5; 10 bases match TRBD1. This CDR3 region has 14 residues. Germline trimming cut 5 bases from V and 5 bases from J; bases unmatched to any gene: 3. The germline CDR1 and CDR2 sequences are MDHEN and SYDVKM. CDR3: CASSLGQGDQPQHF. DNA of the CDR3: TGTGCCAGCAGTCTAGGACAGGGGGATCAGCCCCAGCATTTT.

This clone showed up just a few times. The V gene is TRBV27, the J gene TRBJ2-7, with TRBD2 matching 7 bases. Trimming cost V 1 base and J 6 bases; bases outside gene matches: 12. This CDR3 spans 16 amino acids. CDR1 and CDR2 (germline): MNHEY, SMNVEV (reference sequence). The CDR3 protein is CASSLFRGEGLIEQYF. In DNA form, the CDR3 reads TGTGCCAGCAGTTTATTTCGGGGGGAGGGGTTGATCGAGCAGTACTTC.

The table lists this clone with a few counts. The rearrangement uses TRBV6-5 and TRBJ1-2, with D possibly matching TRBD1 (5 bases). The germline V gene has CDR1 MNHEY and CDR2 SVGAGI. The V end lost 8 bases, the J end lost 7 bases, and 23 bases lay between the germline ends. The CDR3 contains 15 residues. The CDR3 region has the DNA TGTGCCAGCGTCTTCAGGGAAAAAGCGATTGGTGGCTACACCTTC. Translating it yields CASVFREKAIGGYTF.

This chain links TRBV30 with TRBJ1-1; TRBD1 aligns across 8 bases. This CDR3 contains 13 residues. The V gene's germline CDR1 is GTSNPN and CDR2 SVGIG (reference sequence). V trimming: 0 bases; J trimming: 4 bases; junction bases outside the gene matches: 1. The CDR3 loop is CAWSVTGGTEAFF. The CDR3 DNA sequence: TGTGCCTGGAGTGTAACAGGGGGCACTGAAGCTTTCTTT.

This sequence joins TRBV11-2 and TRBJ2-3; 7 bases align to TRBD1. Trimming at V came to 5 bases and at J to 1 base, leaving 12 bases not matched to a gene. From germline, CDR1 is SGHAT and CDR2 FQNNGV. The CDR3 spans 17 residues. The CDR3 loop is CASSAYSTGIGTDTQYF. CDR3 bases: TGTGCCAGCAGCGCTTACTCGACAGGGATCGGCACAGATACGCAGTATTTT.

This clone was seen only once. The CDR3: CASSDPRGLAYYNEQFF. CDR3 DNA: TGTGCCAGCAGTGACCCGAGGGGACTAGCGTACTACAATGAGCAGTTCTTC. This chain uses TRBV28 with TRBJ2-1, with TRBD2 identical over 10 bases. After removal of 5 bases from V and 3 bases from J, the junction contained 10 bases not matched to a gene. Germline V gives CDR1 MDHEN, CDR2 SYDVKM. This CDR3 has 17 amino acids.

The V call is TRBV5-1, the J call TRBJ2-1; 13 positions match TRBD2. The CDR3 is made up of 18 amino acids. The V segment lost 4 bases and the J segment 7 bases; nucleotides outside the gene matches: 14. Germline CDR1 reads SGHRS; CDR2 reads YFSETQ. The CDR3 region has the DNA TGCGCCAGCAGCCTTCCAGACGCACTAGCGGGAGGGCCAAATGAGCAGTTCTTC. Translated: CASSLPDALAGGPNEQFF.

The rearrangement uses TRBV4-1 and TRBJ2-5, with 10 bases lining up with TRBD1. The tail of the sequence fits TRBJ2-7 better, so the J call may be wrong. The CDR3 loop spans 15 amino acids. From germline, CDR1 is MGHRA and CDR2 YSYEKL. CDR3: CASSQDRTGGYEQYF. In DNA, the CDR3 is TGCGCCAGCAGCCAAGATCGGACAGGGGGTTACGAGCAGTACTTC.

This clone came up a few times. The CDR3 nucleotides are TGTGCCAGCAGCTTAGAGGACATCCGGAATGGCTACACCTTC. This codes for CASSLEDIRNGYTF. The chain uses TRBV7-9 and TRBJ1-2, with D maybe TRBD1 (5 bases). This CDR3 region has 14 residues. V gave up 1 base and J gave up 6 bases, with 12 bases separating them. Germline V gives CDR1 SEHNR, CDR2 FQNEAQ (reference sequence).

This clone was seen a handful of times. The rearrangement links TRBV2 to TRBJ1-2; D is unresolved. CDR3 size: 17 residues. Germline loops: CDR1 SNHLY, CDR2 FYNNEI. V lost 3 bases to trimming and J lost 7 bases, with 24 bases between them. CDR3 bases: TGTGCCAGCAGTGATTTGTCCAGGTTGGATAGTACGCGTGGCTACACCTTC. Residues: CASSDLSRLDSTRGYTF.